These T cell receptor beta chains were read from a single sample in a study of T-cell reconstitution after alpha-beta-depleted transplantation in children. One entry per CDR3 protein, called by TCRdb with MiXCR from the PCR reads. The sample contains about 610,000 distinct CDR3 sequences, over 9.5% of which appear only once. The starting material was PBMCs from the stem cell graft donor, obtained from the stem cell graft. These TCRs come from a human donor who donated a stem cell graft to a child with acute myeloid leukemia. CDR3s include the opening cysteine and the closing phenylalanine or tryptophan. A D gene is named only where the DNA matches it firmly. Clone size, where shown, is once, few, many, or a class for clones that have expanded.

J gene	V gene	clone size	D gene	CDR3 protein	CDR3 DNA
TRBJ2-7	TRBV5-8	NA	NA	CAIRPRSYEQYF	TGTGCCATCAGACCCCGGTCCTACGAGCAGTACTTC
TRBJ2-7	TRBV9	few	TRBD1	CASSPGTGDPPYEQYF	TGTGCCAGCAGCCCGGGAACAGGGGATCCACCCTACGAGCAGTACTTC
TRBJ1-1	TRBV7-9	NA	NA	CASSLILDGEAFF	TGTGCCAGCAGCTTAATACTCGACGGTGAAGCTTTCTTT
TRBJ2-7	TRBV6-6	NA	NA	CASRETSYEQYF	TGTGCCAGCAGAGAAACTAGCTACGAGCAGTACTTC
TRBJ2-2	TRBV7-7	NA	TRBD2	CASSKGLAGLNTGELFF	TGTGCTAGCAGCAAGGGACTAGCGGGACTGAACACCGGGGAGCTGTTTTTT
TRBJ2-5	TRBV5-6	NA	NA	CASSLADRKKTQYF	TGTGCCAGCAGCTTGGCCGACCGCAAGAAGACCCAGTACTTC
TRBJ2-7	TRBV29-1	many	NA	CSVSDYEQYF	TGCAGCGTGTCAGACTACGAGCAGTACTTC
TRBJ2-1	TRBV29-1	NA	TRBD2	CSVAGTRIYNEQFF	TGCAGCGTGGCCGGGACTAGAATCTACAATGAGCAGTTCTTC
TRBJ1-3	TRBV19	few	NA	CASSGQIAGNTIYF	TGTGCCAGTAGTGGACAAATCGCTGGAAACACCATATATTTT
TRBJ2-4	TRBV12-3/TRBV12-4	few	NA	CASSLGEDIQYF	TGTGCCAGCAGTTTAGGTGAAGACATTCAGTACTTC
TRBJ1-2	TRBV24-1	NA	NA	CATSDPRDTGYGYTF	TGTGCCACCAGTGATCCCCGGGACACGGGCTATGGCTACACCTTC
TRBJ1-1	TRBV6-2/TRBV6-3	few	NA	CASSYSTSTEAFF	TGTGCCAGCAGTTACTCCACGTCCACTGAAGCTTTCTTT
TRBJ2-1	TRBV6-2/TRBV6-3	NA	NA	CASSQIIGHSRFF	TGTGCCAGCAGTCAAATAATAGGGCACTCTCGGTTCTTC
TRBJ2-5	TRBV10-3	NA	NA	CAISESAGETQYF	TGTGCCATCAGTGAATCCGCGGGAGAGACCCAGTACTTC
TRBJ2-5	TRBV7-2	NA	NA	CASSSSGHPQETQYF	TGTGCCAGCAGCTCATCGGGTCACCCCCAAGAGACCCAGTACTTC
TRBJ1-4	TRBV5-1	many	TRBD1	CASSLFRGRNEKLFF	TGCGCCAGCAGCTTGTTCAGGGGGCGAAATGAAAAACTGTTTTTT
TRBJ2-7	TRBV28	few	NA	CASSFRTPYEQYF	TGTGCCAGCAGTTTTAGGACTCCCTACGAGCAGTACTTC
TRBJ1-1	TRBV7-2	many	NA	CASSLIGEGTEAFF	TGTGCCAGCAGCCTGATCGGGGAAGGGACTGAAGCTTTCTTT
TRBJ2-5	TRBV20-1	few	TRBD1	CSALPDRETQYF	TGCAGTGCGCTACCGGACAGGGAGACCCAGTACTTC
TRBJ2-7	TRBV7-9	many	NA	CASSLERVYEQYF	TGTGCCAGCAGCTTAGAACGGGTATACGAGCAGTACTTC
TRBJ1-5	TRBV11-2	many	NA	CASSLDRVNQPQHF	TGTGCCAGCAGCTTAGATCGTGTCAATCAGCCCCAGCATTTT
TRBJ2-3	TRBV29-1	many	TRBD2	CSVEVGSSGSVTDTQYF	TGCAGCGTTGAAGTCGGGTCTAGCGGGAGTGTCACAGATACGCAGTATTTT
TRBJ2-2	TRBV28	NA	TRBD1	CASRTGGKNTGELFF	TGTGCCAGTCGGACAGGGGGAAAGAACACCGGGGAGCTGTTTTTT
TRBJ1-4	TRBV20-1	many	NA	CSAPQEGAREKLFF	TGCAGTGCTCCACAGGAGGGTGCGCGTGAAAAACTGTTTTTT
TRBJ2-7	TRBV10-3	few	NA	CAISPDSYEQYF	TGTGCCATCAGCCCGGATTCCTACGAGCAGTACTTC
TRBJ1-5	TRBV5-5	few	NA	CASSLGDNPREPQHF	TGTGCCAGCAGCTTGGGAGACAACCCACGAGAGCCCCAGCATTTT
TRBJ1-1	TRBV4-2	NA	TRBD1	CASSLTLPGQGARLGTEAFF	TGTGCCAGCAGCCTCACCCTCCCGGGACAGGGGGCCCGGTTGGGCACTGAAGCTTTCTTT
TRBJ1-1	TRBV27	many	NA	CASSFASLANTEAFF	TGTGCCAGCAGTTTTGCCTCCCTTGCTAACACTGAAGCTTTCTTT
TRBJ2-7	TRBV7-8	few	NA	CASSLAGVNHEQYF	TGTGCCAGCAGCTTAGCAGGGGTTAACCACGAGCAGTACTTC
TRBJ1-1	TRBV27	few	NA	CASSNQGITEAFF	TGTGCCAGCAGTAACCAGGGGATTACTGAAGCTTTCTTT
TRBJ2-3	TRBV29-1	few	NA	CSVAGAESTDTQYF	TGCAGCGTTGCAGGGGCGGAAAGCACAGATACGCAGTATTTT
TRBJ2-5	TRBV6-5	many	TRBD2	CASSWTSQETQYF	TGTGCCAGCAGTTGGACTAGCCAAGAGACCCAGTACTTC